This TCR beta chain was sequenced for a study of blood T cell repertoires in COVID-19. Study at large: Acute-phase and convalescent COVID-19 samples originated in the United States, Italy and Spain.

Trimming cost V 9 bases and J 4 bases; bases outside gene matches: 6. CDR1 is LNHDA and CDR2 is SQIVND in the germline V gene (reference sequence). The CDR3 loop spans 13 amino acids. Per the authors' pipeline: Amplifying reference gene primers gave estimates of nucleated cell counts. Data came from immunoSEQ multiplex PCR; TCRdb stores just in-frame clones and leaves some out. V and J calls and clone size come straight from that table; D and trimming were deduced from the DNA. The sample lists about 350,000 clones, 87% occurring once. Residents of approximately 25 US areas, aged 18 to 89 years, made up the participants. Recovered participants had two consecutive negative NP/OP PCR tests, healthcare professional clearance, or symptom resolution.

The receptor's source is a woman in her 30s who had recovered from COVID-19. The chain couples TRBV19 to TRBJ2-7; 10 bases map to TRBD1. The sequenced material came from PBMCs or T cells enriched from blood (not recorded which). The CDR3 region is CASRDRGEYEQYF. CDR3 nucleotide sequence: TGTGCCAGCCGGGACAGGGGAGAGTACGAGCAGTACTTC.